The present entry profiles one TCR beta chain with its context. Antigen unknown. Method: immunoSEQ multiplex PCR; TCRdb's copy keeps in-frame clones and lacks some. This table holds roughly 250,000 clones, about 80% found once. The sample originates from a study of Tregs in tolerant kidney transplant recipients. Study-wide results and limits: Few patients were studied, so findings need validation in larger groups.

From germline, CDR1 is KGHSH and CDR2 LQKENI. The CDR3 length is 16 residues. Trimming took 0 bases from V and 4 from J, leaving 13 bases between them. The chain couples TRBV18 to TRBJ1-3, with a tentative D call TRBD1 (6 bases). This TCR was recovered from a human donor in good health. Sequencing input: CD4+ T cells from blood. CDR3 amino acids: CASSPPSGVYGNTIYF. The CDR3 nucleotides read TGTGCCAGCTCACCACCGTCAGGGGTCTACGGAAACACCATATATTTT. Full variable domain (missing parts from reference TRBV18 and TRBJ1-3): NAGVMQNPRHLVRRRGQEARLRCSPMKGHSHVYWYRQLPEEGLKFMVYLQKENIIDESGMPKERFSAEFPKEGPSILRIQQVVRGDSAAYFCASSPPSGVYGNTIYFGEGSWLTVV.